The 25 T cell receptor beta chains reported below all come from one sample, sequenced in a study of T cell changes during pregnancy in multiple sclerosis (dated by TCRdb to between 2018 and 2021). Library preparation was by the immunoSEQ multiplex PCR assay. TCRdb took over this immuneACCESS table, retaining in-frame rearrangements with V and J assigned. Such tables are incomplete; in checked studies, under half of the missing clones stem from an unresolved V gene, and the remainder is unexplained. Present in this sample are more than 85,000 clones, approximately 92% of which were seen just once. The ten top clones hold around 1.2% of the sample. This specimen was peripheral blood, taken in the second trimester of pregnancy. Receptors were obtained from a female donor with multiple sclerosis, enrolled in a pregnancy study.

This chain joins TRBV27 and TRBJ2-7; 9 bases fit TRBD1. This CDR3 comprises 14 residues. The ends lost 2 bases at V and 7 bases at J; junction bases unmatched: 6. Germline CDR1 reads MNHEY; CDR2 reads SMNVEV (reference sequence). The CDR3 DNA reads TGTGCCAGCAGTTTAGTACAGGGGGCAGGGGAGCAGTACTTC. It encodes CASSLVQGAGEQYF.

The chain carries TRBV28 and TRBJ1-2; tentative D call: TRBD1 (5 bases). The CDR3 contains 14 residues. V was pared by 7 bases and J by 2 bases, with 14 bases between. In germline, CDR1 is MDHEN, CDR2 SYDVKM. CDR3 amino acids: CASTLYRGNYGYTF. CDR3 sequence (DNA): TGTGCCAGCACTCTATACCGGGGGAACTATGGCTACACCTTC.

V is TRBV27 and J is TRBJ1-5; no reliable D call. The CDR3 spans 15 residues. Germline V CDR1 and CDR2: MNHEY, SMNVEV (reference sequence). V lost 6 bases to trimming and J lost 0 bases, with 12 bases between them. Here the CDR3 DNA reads TGTGCCAGCAGACAGACATCCTATAGCAATCAGCCCCAGCATTTT. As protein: CASRQTSYSNQPQHF.

Written as DNA, the CDR3 is TGTGCCAGCAGTTACTCGAGGGACAGGGTCATAGAGCCCCAGCATTTT. Amino acid sequence: CASSYSRDRVIEPQHF. The chain combines TRBV6-6 with TRBJ1-5; 9 positions match TRBD1. The CDR3 extends over 16 amino acids. Trimming cost V 0 bases and J 8 bases; bases outside gene matches: 8. The germline gives CDR1 MNHNY, CDR2 SVGAGI (reference sequence).

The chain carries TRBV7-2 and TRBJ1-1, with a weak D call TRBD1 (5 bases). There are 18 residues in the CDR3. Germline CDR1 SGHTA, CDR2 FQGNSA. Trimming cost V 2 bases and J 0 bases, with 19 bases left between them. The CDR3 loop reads CASSLMYPGLPLNTEAFF. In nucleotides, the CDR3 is TGTGCCAGCAGCTTAATGTATCCGGGACTCCCTTTGAACACTGAAGCTTTCTTT.

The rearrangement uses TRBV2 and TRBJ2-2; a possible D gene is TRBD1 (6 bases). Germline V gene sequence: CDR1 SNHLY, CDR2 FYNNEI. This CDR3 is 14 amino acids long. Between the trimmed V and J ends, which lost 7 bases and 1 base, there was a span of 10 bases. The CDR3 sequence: CASTDRRNTGELFF. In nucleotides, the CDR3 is TGTGCCAGCACGGACAGACGGAACACCGGGGAGCTGTTTTTT.

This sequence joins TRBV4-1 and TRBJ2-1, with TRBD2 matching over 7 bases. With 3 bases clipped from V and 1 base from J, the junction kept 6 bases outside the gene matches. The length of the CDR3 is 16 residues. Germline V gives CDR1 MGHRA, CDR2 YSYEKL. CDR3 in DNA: TGCGCCAGCAGCCACCACACTAGCGCTTCCTACAATGAGCAGTTCTTC. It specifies CASSHHTSASYNEQFF.

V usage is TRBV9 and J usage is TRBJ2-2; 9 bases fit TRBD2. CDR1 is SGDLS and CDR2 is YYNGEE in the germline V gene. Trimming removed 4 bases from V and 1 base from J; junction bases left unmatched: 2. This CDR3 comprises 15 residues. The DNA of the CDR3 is TGTGCCAGCAGCCCGACTAGCGGGAACACCGGGGAGCTGTTTTTT. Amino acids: CASSPTSGNTGELFF.

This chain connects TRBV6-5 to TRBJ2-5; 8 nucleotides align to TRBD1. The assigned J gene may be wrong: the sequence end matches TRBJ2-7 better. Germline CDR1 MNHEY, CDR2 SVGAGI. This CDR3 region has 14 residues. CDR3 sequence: CASSLGQASYEQYF. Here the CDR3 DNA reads TGTGCCAGCAGTCTGGGACAGGCTTCCTACGAGCAGTACTTC.

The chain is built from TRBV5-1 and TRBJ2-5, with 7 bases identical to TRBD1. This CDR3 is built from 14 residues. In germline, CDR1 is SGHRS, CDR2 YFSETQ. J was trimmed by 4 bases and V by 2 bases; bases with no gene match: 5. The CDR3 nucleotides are TGCGCCAGCAGCTTAGACAGGGCGGGAGAGACCCAGTACTTC. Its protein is CASSLDRAGETQYF.

CDR3 nucleotide sequence: TGTGCCAGCAGTCCCTGGACTAGCGCCGACGAGCAGTACTTC. Encoded protein: CASSPWTSADEQYF. J is TRBJ2-7 and V is TRBV27; 9 positions match TRBD2. Trimming cost V 5 bases and J 5 bases; bases outside gene matches: 7. Per germline, CDR1 MNHEY and CDR2 SMNVEV (reference sequence). CDR3 size: 14 residues.

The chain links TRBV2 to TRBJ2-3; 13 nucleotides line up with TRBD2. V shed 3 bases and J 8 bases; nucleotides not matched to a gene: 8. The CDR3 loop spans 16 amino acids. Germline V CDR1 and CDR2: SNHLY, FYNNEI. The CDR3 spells CASSDKLAGGLGTQYF. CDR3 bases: TGTGCCAGCAGTGACAAACTAGCGGGGGGGCTGGGTACGCAGTATTTT.

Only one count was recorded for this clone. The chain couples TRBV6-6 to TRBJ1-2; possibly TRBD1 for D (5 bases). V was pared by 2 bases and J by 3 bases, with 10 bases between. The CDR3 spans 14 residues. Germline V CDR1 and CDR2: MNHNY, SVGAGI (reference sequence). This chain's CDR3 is CASSYHTGDYGYTF. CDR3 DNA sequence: TGTGCCAGCAGTTACCATACAGGAGACTATGGCTACACCTTC.

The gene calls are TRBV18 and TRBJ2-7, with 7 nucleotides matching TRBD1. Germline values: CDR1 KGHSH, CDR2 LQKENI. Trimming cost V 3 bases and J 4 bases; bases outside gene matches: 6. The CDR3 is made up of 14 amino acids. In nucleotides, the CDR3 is TGTGCCAGCTCACCGGCGAGACAGGGATACGAGCAGTACTTC. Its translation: CASSPARQGYEQYF.

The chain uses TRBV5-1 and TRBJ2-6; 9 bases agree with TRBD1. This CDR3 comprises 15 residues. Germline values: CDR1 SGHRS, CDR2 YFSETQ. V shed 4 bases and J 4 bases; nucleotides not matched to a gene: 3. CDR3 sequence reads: CASSRDRAGANVLTF. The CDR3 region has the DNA TGCGCCAGCAGCCGGGACAGGGCCGGGGCCAACGTCCTGACTTTC.

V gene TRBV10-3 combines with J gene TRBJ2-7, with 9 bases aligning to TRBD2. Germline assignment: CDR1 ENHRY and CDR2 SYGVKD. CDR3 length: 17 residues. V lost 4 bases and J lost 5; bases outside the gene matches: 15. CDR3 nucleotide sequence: TGTGCCATCAGTGCCGCCAGGCGGGAGGGAGGACTACACGAGCAGTACTTC. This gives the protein CAISAARREGGLHEQYF.

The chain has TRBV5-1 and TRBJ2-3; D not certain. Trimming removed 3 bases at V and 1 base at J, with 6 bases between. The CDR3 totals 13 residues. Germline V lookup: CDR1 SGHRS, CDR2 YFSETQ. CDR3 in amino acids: CASSWSGTDTQYF. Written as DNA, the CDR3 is TGCGCCAGCAGCTGGAGCGGCACAGATACGCAGTATTTT.

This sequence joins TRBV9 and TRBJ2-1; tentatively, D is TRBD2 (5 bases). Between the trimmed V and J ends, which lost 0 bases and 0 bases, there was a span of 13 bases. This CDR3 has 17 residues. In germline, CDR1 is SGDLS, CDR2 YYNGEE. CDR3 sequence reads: CASSVDPGSPSYNEQFF. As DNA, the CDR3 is TGTGCCAGCAGCGTAGATCCGGGGTCCCCCTCCTACAATGAGCAGTTCTTC.

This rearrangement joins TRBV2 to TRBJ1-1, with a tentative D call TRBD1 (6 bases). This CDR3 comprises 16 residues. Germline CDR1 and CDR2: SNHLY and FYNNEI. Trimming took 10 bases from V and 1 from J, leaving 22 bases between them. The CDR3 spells CAIDPEGTSTNTEAFF. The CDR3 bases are TGTGCCATCGACCCAGAAGGGACATCTACGAACACTGAAGCTTTCTTT.

CDR3 sequence reads: CASSYRQLYEQYF. DNA of the CDR3: TGTGCCAGCAGTTACCGACAGCTCTACGAGCAGTACTTC. The rearrangement joins TRBV6-6 to TRBJ2-7; D might be TRBD1 (5 bases). This CDR3 has 13 amino acids. CDR1 is MNHNY and CDR2 is SVGAGI in the germline V gene (reference sequence). With 2 bases removed from V and 3 bases from J, the gap between germline ends came to 8 bases.

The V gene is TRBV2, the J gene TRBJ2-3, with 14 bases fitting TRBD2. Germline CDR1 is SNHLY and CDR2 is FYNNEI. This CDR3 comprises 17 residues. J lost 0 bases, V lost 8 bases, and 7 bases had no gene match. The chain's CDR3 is CASGGLAGVSSTDTQYF. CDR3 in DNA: TGTGCCAGCGGGGGACTAGCGGGGGTTTCTAGCACAGATACGCAGTATTTT. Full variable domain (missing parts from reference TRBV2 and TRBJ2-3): EPEVTQTPSHQVTQMGQEVILRCVPISNHLYFYWYRQILGQKVEFLVSFYNNEISEKSEIFDDQFSVERPDGSNFTLKIRSTKLEDSAMYFCASGGLAGVSSTDTQYFGPGTRLTVL.

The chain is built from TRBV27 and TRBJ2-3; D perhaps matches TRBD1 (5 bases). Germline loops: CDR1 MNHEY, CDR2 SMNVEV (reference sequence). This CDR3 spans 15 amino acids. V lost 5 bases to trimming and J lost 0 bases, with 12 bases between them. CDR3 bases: TGTGCCAGCAGTCCCACGACAGCAAGCACAGATACGCAGTATTTT. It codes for CASSPTTASTDTQYF.

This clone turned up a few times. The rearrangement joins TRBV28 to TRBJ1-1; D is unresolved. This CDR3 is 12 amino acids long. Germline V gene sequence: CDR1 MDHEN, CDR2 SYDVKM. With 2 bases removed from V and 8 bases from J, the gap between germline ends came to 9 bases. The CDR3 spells CASSLRVEEAFF. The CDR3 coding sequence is TGTGCCAGCAGTTTACGAGTGGAGGAAGCTTTCTTT.

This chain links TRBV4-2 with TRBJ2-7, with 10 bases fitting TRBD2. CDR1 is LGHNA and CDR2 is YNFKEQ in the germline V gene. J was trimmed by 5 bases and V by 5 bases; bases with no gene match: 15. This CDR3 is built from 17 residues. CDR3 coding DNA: TGTGCCAGCAGCGAGAATCAGGCAGGGACTAGCGCCAACGAGCAGTACTTC. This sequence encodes CASSENQAGTSANEQYF.

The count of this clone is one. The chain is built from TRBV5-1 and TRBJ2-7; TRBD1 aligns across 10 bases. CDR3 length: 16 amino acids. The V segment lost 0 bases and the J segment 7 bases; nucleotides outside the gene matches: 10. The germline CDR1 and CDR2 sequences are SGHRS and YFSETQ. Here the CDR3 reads CASSLDPGTGVREQYF. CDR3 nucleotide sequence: TGCGCCAGCAGCTTGGATCCCGGGACAGGGGTTCGAGAGCAGTACTTC. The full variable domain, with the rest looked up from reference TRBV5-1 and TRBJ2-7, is KAGVTQTPRYLIKTRGQQVTLSCSPISGHRSVSWYQQTPGQGLQFLFEYFSETQRNKGNFPGRFSGRQFSNSRSEMNVSTLELGDSALYLCASSLDPGTGVREQYFGPGTRLTVT.